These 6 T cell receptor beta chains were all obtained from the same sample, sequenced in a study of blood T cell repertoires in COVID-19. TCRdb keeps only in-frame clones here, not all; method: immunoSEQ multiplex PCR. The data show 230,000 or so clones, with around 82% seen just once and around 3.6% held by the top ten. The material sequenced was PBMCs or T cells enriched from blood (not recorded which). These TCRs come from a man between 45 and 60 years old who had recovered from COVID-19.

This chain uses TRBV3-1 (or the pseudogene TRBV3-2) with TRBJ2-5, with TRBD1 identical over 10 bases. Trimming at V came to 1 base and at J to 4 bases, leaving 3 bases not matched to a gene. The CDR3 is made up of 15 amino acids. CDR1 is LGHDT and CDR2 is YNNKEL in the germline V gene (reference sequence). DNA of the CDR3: TGTGCCAGCAGCCAAGGACAGGGGGCTTTAGAGACCCAGTACTTC. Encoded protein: CASSQGQGALETQYF.

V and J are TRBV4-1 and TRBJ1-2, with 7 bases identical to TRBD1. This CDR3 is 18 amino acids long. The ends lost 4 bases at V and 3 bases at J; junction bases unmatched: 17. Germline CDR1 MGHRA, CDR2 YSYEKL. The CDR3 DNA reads TGCGCCAGCAGCCCTCTTGGCGTCGCGGGACAGAGGTACTATGGCTACACCTTC. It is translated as CASSPLGVAGQRYYGYTF.

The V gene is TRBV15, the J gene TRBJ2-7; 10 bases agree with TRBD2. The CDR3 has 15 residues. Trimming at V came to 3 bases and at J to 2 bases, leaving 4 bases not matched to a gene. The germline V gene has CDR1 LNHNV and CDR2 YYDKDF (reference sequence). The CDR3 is CATSRASGGAYEQYF. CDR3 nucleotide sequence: TGTGCCACCAGCAGGGCTAGCGGGGGAGCCTACGAGCAGTACTTC.

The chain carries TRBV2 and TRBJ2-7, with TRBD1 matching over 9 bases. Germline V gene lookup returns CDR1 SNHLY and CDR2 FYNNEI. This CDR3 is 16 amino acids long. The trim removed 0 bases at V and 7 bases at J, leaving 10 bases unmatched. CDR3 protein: CASSEALGQGKLEQYF. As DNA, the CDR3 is TGTGCCAGCAGTGAAGCGTTAGGACAGGGGAAGCTAGAGCAGTACTTC.

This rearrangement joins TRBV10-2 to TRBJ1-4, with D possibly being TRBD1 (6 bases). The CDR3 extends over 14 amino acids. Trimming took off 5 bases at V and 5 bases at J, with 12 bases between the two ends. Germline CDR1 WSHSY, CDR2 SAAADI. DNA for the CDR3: TGCGCCAGCAGTAAACAGGGATCGAATGAAAAACTGTTTTTT. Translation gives CASSKQGSNEKLFF.

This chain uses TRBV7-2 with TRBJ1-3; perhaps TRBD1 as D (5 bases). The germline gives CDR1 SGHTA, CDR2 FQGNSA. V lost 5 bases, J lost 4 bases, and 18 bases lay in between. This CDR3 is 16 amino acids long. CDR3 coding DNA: TGTGCCAGCAGCCCGCGAGGGCGGGGCCGGGGAAACACCATATATTTT. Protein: CASSPRGRGRGNTIYF.